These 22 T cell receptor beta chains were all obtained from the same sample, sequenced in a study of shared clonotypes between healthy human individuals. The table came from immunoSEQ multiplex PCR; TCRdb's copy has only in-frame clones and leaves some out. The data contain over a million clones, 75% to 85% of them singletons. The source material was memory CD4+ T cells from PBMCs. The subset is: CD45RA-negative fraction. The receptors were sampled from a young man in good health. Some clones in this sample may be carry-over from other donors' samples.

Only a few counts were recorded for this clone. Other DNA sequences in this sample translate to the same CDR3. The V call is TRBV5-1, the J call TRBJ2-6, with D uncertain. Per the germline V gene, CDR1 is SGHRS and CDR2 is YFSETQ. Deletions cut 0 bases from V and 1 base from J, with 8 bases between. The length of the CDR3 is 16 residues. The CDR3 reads CASSLAPDSGANVLTF. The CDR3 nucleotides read TGCGCCAGCAGCTTGGCGCCCGATTCTGGGGCCAACGTCCTGACTTTC. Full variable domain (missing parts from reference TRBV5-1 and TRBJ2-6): KAGVTQTPRYLIKTRGQQVTLSCSPISGHRSVSWYQQTPGQGLQFLFEYFSETQRNKGNFPGRFSGRQFSNSRSEMNVSTLELGDSALYLCASSLAPDSGANVLTFGAGSRLTVL.

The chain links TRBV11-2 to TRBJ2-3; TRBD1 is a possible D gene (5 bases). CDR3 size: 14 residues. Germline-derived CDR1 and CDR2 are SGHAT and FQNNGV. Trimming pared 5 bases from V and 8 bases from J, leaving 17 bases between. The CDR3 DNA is TGTGCCAGCAGCCAGCTCCAGGGTCAGGGTACGCAGTATTTT. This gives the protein CASSQLQGQGTQYF.

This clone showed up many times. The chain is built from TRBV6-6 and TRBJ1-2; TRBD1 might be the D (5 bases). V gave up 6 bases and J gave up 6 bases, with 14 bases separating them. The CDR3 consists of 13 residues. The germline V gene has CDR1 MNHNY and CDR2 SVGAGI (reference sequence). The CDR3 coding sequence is TGTGCCAGCAGGATCAGGGATTTGGATGGCTACACCTTC. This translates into CASRIRDLDGYTF.

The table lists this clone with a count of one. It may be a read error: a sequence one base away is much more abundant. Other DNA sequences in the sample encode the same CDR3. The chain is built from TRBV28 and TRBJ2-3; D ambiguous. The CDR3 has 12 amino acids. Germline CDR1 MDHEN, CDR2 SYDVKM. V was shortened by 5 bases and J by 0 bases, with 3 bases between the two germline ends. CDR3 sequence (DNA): TGTGCCAGCAGTCCCAGCACAGATACGCAGTATTTT. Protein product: CASSPSTDTQYF.

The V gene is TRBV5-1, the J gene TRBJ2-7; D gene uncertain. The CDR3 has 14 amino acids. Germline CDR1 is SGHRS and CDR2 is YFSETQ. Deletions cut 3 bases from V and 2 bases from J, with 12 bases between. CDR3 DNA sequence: TGCGCCAGCAGCTCTTTGGGGAAGCCCTACGAGCAGTACTTC. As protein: CASSSLGKPYEQYF.

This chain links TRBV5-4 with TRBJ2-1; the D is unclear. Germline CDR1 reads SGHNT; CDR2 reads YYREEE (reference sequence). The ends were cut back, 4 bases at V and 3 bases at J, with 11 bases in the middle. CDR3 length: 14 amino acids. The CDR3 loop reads CASSNPTNYNEQFF. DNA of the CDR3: TGTGCCAGCAGCAACCCGACAAACTACAATGAGCAGTTCTTC.

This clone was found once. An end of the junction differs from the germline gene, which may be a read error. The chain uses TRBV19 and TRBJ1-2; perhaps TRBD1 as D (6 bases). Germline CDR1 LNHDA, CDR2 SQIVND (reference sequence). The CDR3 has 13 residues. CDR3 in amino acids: CASSSDRSYSYTF. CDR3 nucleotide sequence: TGTGCCAGTTCCTCTGACAGGTCCTATAGCTACACCTTC. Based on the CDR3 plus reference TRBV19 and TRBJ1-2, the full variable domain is DGGITQSPKYLFRKEGQNVTLSCEQNLNHDAMYWYRQDPGQGLRLIYYSQIVNDFQKGDIAEGYSVSREKKESFPLTVTSAQKNPTAFYLCASSSDRSYSYTFGSGTRLTVV.

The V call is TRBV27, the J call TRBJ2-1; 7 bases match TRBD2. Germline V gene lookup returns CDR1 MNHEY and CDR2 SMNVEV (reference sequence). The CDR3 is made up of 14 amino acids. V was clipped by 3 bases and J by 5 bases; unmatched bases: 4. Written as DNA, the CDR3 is TGTGCCAGCAGTTTCTTGGGGGGGGACAATGAGCAGTTCTTC. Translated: CASSFLGGDNEQFF.

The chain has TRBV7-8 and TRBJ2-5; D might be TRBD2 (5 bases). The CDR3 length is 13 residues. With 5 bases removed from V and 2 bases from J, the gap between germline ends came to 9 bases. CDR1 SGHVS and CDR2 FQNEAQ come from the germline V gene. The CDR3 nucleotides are TGTGCCAGCAGCCCTTGGAGGCAAGAGACCCAGTACTTC. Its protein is CASSPWRQETQYF. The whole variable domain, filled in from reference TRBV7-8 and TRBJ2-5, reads GAGVSQSPRYKVAKRGQDVALRCDPISGHVSLFWYQQALGQGPEFLTYFQNEAQLDKSGLPSDRFFAERPEGSVSTLKIQRTQQEDSAVYLCASSPWRQETQYFGPGTRLLVL.

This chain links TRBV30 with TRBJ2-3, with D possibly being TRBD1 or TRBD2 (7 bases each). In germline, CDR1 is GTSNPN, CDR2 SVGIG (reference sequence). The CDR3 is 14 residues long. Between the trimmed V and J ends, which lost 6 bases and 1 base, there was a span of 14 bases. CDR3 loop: CACGGGTGTDTQYF. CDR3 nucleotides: TGTGCCTGTGGGGGGGGGACAGGCACAGATACGCAGTATTTT.

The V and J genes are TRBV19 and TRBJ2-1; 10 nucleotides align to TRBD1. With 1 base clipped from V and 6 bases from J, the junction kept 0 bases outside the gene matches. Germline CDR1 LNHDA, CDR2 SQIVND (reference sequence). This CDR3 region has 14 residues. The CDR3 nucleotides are TGTGCCAGTAGTATAGGGACAGGGGGCAATGAGCAGTTCTTC. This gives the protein CASSIGTGGNEQFF.

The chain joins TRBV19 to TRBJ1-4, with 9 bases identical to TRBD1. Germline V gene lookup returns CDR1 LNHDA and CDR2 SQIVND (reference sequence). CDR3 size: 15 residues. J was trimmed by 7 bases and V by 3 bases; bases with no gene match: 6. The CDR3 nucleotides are TGTGCCAGTAGTATGCCGGGACAGGGTGTTGAAAAACTGTTTTTT. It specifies CASSMPGQGVEKLFF.

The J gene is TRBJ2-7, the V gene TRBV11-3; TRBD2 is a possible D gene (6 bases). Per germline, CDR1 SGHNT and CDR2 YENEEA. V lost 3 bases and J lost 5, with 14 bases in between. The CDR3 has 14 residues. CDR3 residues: CASSLGGGSNEQYF. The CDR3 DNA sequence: TGTGCCAGCAGCTTGGGGGGAGGTAGCAACGAGCAGTACTTC.

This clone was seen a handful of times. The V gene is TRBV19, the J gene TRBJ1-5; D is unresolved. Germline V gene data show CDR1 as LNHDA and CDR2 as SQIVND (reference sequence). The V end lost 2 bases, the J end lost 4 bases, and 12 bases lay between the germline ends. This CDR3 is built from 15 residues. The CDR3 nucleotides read TGTGCCAGTAGTATATCGTCGAGTAGGAATCAGCCCCAGCATTTT. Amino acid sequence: CASSISSSRNQPQHF.

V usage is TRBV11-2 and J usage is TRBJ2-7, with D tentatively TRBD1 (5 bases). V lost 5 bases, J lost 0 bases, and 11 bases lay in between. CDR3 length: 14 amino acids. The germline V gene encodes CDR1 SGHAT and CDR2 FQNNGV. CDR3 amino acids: CASSPRTHSYEQYF. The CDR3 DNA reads TGTGCCAGCAGCCCTCGGACACACTCCTACGAGCAGTACTTC.

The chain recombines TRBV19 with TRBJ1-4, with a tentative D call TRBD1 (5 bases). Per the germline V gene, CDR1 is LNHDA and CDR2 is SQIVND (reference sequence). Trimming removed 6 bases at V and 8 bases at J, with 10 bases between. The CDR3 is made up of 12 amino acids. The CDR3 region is CASRGLNEKLFF. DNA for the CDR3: TGTGCCAGTAGGGGGCTAAACGAAAAACTGTTTTTT. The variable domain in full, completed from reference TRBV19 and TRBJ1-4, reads DGGITQSPKYLFRKEGQNVTLSCEQNLNHDAMYWYRQDPGQGLRLIYYSQIVNDFQKGDIAEGYSVSREKKESFPLTVTSAQKNPTAFYLCASRGLNEKLFFGSGTQLSVL.

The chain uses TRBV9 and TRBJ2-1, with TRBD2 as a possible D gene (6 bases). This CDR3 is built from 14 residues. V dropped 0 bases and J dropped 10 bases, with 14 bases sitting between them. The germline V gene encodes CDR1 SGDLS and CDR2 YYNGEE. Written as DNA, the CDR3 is TGTGCCAGCAGCGTAGCATTGTGGGGGGACGAGCAGTTCTTC. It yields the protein CASSVALWGDEQFF.

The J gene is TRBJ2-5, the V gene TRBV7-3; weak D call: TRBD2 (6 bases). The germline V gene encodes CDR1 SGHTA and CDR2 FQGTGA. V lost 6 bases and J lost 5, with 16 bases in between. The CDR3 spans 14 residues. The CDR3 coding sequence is TGTGCCAGCAGTCCCACTTCAGGGAGGGAGACCCAGTACTTC. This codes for CASSPTSGRETQYF.

CDR3 nucleotides: TGTGCCAGCAGTTTGCAGGGATGGGGCTCCTACGAGCAGTACTTC. It specifies CASSLQGWGSYEQYF. The chain joins TRBV28 to TRBJ2-7, with D possibly TRBD1 on 5 matching bases. Per the germline V gene, CDR1 is MDHEN and CDR2 is SYDVKM. V lost 3 bases to trimming and J lost 0 bases, with 12 bases between them. The CDR3 sequence is 15 residues long.

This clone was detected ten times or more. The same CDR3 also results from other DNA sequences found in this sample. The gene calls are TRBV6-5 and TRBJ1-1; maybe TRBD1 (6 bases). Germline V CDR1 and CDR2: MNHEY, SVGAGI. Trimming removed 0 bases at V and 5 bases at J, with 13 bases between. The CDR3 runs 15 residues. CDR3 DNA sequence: TGTGCCAGCAGTTACTCGGGTCAGGGGAGGACTGAAGCTTTCTTT. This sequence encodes CASSYSGQGRTEAFF.

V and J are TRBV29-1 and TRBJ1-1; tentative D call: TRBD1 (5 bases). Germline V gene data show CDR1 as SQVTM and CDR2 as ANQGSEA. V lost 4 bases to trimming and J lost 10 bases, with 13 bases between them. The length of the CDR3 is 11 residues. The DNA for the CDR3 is TGCAGCGTTGGGCAGGGTGGGGCAGCTTTCTTT. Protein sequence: CSVGQGGAAFF.

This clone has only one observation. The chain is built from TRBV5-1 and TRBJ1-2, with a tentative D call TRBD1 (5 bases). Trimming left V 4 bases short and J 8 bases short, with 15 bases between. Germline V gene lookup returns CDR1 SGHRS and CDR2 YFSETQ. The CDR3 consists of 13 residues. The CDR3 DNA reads TGCGCCAGCAGCACAAGCGACAGCGGCGGCTACACCTTC. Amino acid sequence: CASSTSDSGGYTF.